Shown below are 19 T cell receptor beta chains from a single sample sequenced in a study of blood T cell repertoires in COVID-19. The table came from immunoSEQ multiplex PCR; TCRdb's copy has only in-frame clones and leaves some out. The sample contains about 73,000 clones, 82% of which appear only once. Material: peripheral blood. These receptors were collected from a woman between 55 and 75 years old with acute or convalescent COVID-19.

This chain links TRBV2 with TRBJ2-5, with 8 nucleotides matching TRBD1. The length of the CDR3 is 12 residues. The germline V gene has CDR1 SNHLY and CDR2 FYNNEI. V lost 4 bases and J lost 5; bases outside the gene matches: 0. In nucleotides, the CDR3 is TGTGCCAGCAGTGGACAGGGGGAGACCCAGTACTTC. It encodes CASSGQGETQYF.

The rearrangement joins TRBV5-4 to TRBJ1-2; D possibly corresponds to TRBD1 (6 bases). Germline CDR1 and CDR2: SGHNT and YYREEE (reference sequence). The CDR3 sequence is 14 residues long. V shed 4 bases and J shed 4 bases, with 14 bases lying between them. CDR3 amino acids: CASSVAGARYGYTF. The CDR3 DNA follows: TGTGCCAGCAGCGTAGCAGGGGCGCGCTATGGCTACACCTTC.

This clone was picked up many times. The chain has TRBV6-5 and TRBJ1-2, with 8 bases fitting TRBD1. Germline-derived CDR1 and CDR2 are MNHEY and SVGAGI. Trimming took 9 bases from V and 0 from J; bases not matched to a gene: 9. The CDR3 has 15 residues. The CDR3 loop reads CASLGQVASNYGYTF. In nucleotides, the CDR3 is TGTGCCAGTTTGGGACAGGTCGCCTCTAACTATGGCTACACCTTC.

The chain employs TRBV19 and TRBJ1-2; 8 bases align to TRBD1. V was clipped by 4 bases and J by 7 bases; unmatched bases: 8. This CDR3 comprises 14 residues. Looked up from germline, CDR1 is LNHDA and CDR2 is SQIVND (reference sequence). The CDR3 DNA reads TGTGCCAGTAGTACTGGACAGGGCTTGGGTGGCTACACCTTC. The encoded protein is CASSTGQGLGGYTF.

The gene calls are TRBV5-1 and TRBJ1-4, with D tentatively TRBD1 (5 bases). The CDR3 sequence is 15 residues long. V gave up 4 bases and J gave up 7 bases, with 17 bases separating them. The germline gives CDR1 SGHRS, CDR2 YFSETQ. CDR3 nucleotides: TGCGCCAGCAGCCCGGGGGGAGGGGTTGCTGAAAAACTGTTTTTT. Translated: CASSPGGGVAEKLFF. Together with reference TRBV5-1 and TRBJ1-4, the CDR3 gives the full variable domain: KAGVTQTPRYLIKTRGQQVTLSCSPISGHRSVSWYQQTPGQGLQFLFEYFSETQRNKGNFPGRFSGRQFSNSRSEMNVSTLELGDSALYLCASSPGGGVAEKLFFGSGTQLSVL.

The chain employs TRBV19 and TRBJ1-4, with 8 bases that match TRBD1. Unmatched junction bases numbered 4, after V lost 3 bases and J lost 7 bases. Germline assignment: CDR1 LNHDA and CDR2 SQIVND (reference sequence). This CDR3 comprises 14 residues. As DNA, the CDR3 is TGTGCCAGTAGTATTGGGACAGGCGGTGAAAAACTGTTTTTT. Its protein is CASSIGTGGEKLFF.

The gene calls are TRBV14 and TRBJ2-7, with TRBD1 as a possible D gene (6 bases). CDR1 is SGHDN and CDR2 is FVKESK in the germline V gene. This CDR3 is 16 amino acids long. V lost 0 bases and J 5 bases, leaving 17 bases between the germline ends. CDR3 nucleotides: TGTGCCAGCAGCCAAGAGTCCAGGGGAATGAAGGACGAGCAGTACTTC. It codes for CASSQESRGMKDEQYF.

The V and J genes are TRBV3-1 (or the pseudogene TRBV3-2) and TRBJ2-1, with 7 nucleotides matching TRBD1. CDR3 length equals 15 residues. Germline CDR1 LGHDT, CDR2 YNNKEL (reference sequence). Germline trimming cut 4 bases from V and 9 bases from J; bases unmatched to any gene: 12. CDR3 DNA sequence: TGTGCCAGCAGCCGTTCAGGGGGAAAACTTGGTGAGCAGTTCTTC. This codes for CASSRSGGKLGEQFF.

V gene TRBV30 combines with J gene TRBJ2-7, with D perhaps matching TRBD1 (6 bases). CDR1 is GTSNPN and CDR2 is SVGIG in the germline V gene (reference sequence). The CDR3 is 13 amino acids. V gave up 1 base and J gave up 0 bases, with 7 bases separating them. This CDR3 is CAWSAGVSYEQYF. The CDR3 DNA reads TGTGCCTGGAGTGCAGGGGTCTCCTACGAGCAGTACTTC.

DNA for the CDR3: TGTGCCAGCTCACCACGAGCGACAGAGACCCAGTACTTC. Translated, it gives CASSPRATETQYF. This rearrangement joins TRBV18 to TRBJ2-5; no clear D gene. Trimming stripped 1 base from V and 4 bases from J, with 7 bases between. The CDR3 sequence is 13 residues long. The germline gives CDR1 KGHSH, CDR2 LQKENI.

DNA of the CDR3: TGTGCCAGTAGTATGGTAGGGGAAGTACGAAATGAAGCTTTCTTT. Translated: CASSMVGEVRNEAFF. The V gene is TRBV19, the J gene TRBJ1-1; possible D gene TRBD1, 5 bases. This CDR3 has 15 residues. V lost 3 bases, J lost 7 bases, and 18 bases lay in between. The germline CDR1 and CDR2 sequences are LNHDA and SQIVND (reference sequence).

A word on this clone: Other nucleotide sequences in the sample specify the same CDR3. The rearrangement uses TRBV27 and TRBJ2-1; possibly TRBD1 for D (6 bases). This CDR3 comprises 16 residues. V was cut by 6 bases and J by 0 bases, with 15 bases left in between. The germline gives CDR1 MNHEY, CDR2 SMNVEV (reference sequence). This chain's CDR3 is CASSSQGFSSYNEQFF. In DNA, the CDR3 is TGTGCCAGCAGCTCCCAGGGGTTCAGCTCCTACAATGAGCAGTTCTTC.

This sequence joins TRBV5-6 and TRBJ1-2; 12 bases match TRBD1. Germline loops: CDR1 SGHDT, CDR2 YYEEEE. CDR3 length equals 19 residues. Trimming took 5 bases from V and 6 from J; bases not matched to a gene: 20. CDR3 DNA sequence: TGTGCCAGCAGTGGGGGACCCCGGGACAGGGGGCGCGGAATGGATGGCTACACCTTC. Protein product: CASSGGPRDRGRGMDGYTF.

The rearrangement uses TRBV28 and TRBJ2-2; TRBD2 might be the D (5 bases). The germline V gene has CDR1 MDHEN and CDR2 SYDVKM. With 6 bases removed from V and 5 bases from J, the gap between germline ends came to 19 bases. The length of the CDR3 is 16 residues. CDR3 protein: CASSSRTLARTGELFF. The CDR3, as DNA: TGTGCCAGCAGCAGCCGCACGCTAGCACGTACCGGGGAGCTGTTTTTT.

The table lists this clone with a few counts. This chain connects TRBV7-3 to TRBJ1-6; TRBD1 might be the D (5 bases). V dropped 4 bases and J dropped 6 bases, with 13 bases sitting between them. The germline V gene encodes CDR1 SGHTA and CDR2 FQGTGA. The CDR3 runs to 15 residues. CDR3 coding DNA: TGTGCCAGCAGCTCACGTGCAGGGCCTAATTCACCCCTCCACTTT. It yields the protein CASSSRAGPNSPLHF. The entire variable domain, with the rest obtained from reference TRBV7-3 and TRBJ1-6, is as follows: GAGVSQTPSNKVTEKGKYVELRCDPISGHTALYWYRQSLGQGPEFLIYFQGTGAADDSGLPNDRFFAVRPEGSVSTLKIQRTERGDSAVYLCASSSRAGPNSPLHFGNGTRLTVT.

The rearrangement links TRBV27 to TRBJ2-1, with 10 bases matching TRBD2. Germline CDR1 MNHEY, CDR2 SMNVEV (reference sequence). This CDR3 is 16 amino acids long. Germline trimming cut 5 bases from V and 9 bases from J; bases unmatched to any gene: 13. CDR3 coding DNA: TGTGCCAGCAGTAAACTAGCGGGGCGGACTTTGGGTGAGCAGTTCTTC. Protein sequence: CASSKLAGRTLGEQFF.

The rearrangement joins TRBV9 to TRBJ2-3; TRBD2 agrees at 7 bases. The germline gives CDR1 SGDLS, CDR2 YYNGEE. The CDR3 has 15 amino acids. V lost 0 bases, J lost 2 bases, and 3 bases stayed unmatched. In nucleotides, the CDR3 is TGTGCCAGCAGCGTAGTTGCGGGAGACACAGATACGCAGTATTTT. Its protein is CASSVVAGDTDTQYF.

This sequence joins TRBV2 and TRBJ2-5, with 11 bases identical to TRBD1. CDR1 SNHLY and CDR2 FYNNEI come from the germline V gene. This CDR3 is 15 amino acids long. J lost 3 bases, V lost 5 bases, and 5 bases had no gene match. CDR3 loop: CASSRDRGLEETQYF. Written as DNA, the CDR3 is TGTGCCAGCAGTCGGGACAGGGGGTTAGAAGAGACCCAGTACTTC.

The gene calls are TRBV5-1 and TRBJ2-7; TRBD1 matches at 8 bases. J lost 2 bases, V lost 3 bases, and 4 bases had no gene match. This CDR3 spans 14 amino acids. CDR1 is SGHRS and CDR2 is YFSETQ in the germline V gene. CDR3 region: CASSYGQGAYEQYF. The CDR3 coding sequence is TGCGCCAGCAGCTACGGACAGGGCGCCTACGAGCAGTACTTC.